This entry lists 30 T cell receptor beta chains sequenced from one sample in a study of blood T cell repertoires in COVID-19. TCRdb keeps only in-frame clones here, not all; method: immunoSEQ multiplex PCR. The data show roughly 260,000 clones, with 88% seen just once and approximately 3.8% held by the top ten. The specimen was peripheral blood. The receptor source for this set is a man between 60 and 75 years old who had recovered from COVID-19.

The chain employs TRBV19 and TRBJ2-3, with TRBD2 as a possible D gene (5 bases). The CDR3 length is 14 residues. From germline, CDR1 is LNHDA and CDR2 SQIVND (reference sequence). Trimming pared 5 bases from V and 5 bases from J, leaving 14 bases between. CDR3 bases: TGTGCCAGTAGTCTACTAGGTGCACAAGATACGCAGTATTTT. Protein: CASSLLGAQDTQYF. Full variable domain (remainder filled in from reference TRBV19 and TRBJ2-3): DGGITQSPKYLFRKEGQNVTLSCEQNLNHDAMYWYRQDPGQGLRLIYYSQIVNDFQKGDIAEGYSVSREKKESFPLTVTSAQKNPTAFYLCASSLLGAQDTQYFGPGTRLTVL.

The chain is built from TRBV6-6 and TRBJ1-4; 7 bases map to TRBD1. The junction had 8 bases not matched to a gene; V was cut back by 0 bases and J by 7 bases. Germline V gene sequence: CDR1 MNHNY, CDR2 SVGAGI (reference sequence). The CDR3 has 16 amino acids. The CDR3 DNA sequence: TGTGCCAGCAGTTACTCAAATCCGACAGGGAGTGAAAAACTGTTTTTT. This sequence encodes CASSYSNPTGSEKLFF.

The chain couples TRBV9 to TRBJ2-7; no definite D call. V was cut by 0 bases and J by 4 bases, with 11 bases left in between. CDR1 SGDLS and CDR2 YYNGEE come from the germline V gene. The length of the CDR3 is 14 residues. The CDR3 is CASSVVDKGYEQYF. The CDR3 DNA is TGTGCCAGCAGCGTAGTAGACAAAGGATACGAGCAGTACTTC.

This chain uses TRBV30 with TRBJ1-1; TRBD1 agrees at 8 bases. The junction had 8 bases not matched to a gene; V was cut back by 3 bases and J by 8 bases. Germline-derived CDR1 and CDR2 are GTSNPN and SVGIG (reference sequence). This CDR3 has 13 residues. The CDR3 sequence is CAWSEMGTGEAFF. The CDR3 region has the DNA TGTGCCTGGAGCGAGATGGGGACAGGCGAAGCTTTCTTT.

The CDR3 nucleotides read TGTGCCAGCAGCACGACAGGGAAGGGCTACACCTTC. It encodes CASSTTGKGYTF. V usage is TRBV9 and J usage is TRBJ1-2, with 7 bases aligning to TRBD1. V lost 4 bases and J lost 8; bases outside the gene matches: 5. Germline CDR1 SGDLS, CDR2 YYNGEE. The CDR3 loop spans 12 amino acids.

The chain combines TRBV20-1 with TRBJ1-4; D gene ambiguous. V shed 3 bases and J shed 0 bases, with 14 bases lying between them. Germline loops: CDR1 DFQATT, CDR2 SNEGSKA (reference sequence). The CDR3 loop spans 16 amino acids. CDR3 nucleotides: TGCAGTGCTAGTGATAGGGAGGAAGCAACTAATGAAAAACTGTTTTTT. It codes for CSASDREEATNEKLFF.

The chain carries TRBV11-2 and TRBJ2-3, with D possibly matching TRBD2 (6 bases). CDR3 size: 16 residues. Germline V CDR1 and CDR2: SGHAT, FQNNGV. V was pared by 3 bases and J by 1 base, with 14 bases between. The CDR3 spells CASSFGVGGGTDTQYF. CDR3 nucleotide sequence: TGTGCCAGCAGCTTTGGAGTGGGCGGGGGCACAGATACGCAGTATTTT. The full variable domain, rest sourced from reference TRBV11-2 and TRBJ2-3, is EAGVAQSPRYKIIEKRQSVAFWCNPISGHATLYWYQQILGQGPKLLIQFQNNGVVDDSQLPKDRFSAERLKGVDSTLKIQPAKLEDSAVYLCASSFGVGGGTDTQYFGPGTRLTVL.

The V call is TRBV3-1 (or the pseudogene TRBV3-2), the J call TRBJ1-5; 8 nucleotides align to TRBD1. Germline CDR1 LGHDT, CDR2 YNNKEL (reference sequence). The junction had 11 bases not matched to a gene; V was cut back by 4 bases and J by 9 bases. The CDR3 totals 15 residues. DNA of the CDR3: TGTGCCAGCAGCCGAGGACAGGGCACCGGTGGGCCCCAGCATTTT. It is translated as CASSRGQGTGGPQHF.

In regard to this clone: At the DNA level, this CDR3 is encoded by other sequences in the same sample as well. The chain employs TRBV12-3 or TRBV12-4 and TRBJ1-1; D not certain. V shed 3 bases and J shed 4 bases, with 6 bases lying between them. The CDR3 runs to 12 residues. Here the CDR3 reads CASSLRGTEAFF. The CDR3 bases are TGTGCCAGCAGTTTGCGGGGCACTGAAGCTTTCTTT.

The chain combines TRBV14 with TRBJ1-2; the match to TRBD1 covers 9 bases. After removal of 6 bases from V and 7 bases from J, the junction contained 6 bases not matched to a gene. The CDR3 has 13 residues. Germline assignment: CDR1 SGHDN and CDR2 FVKESK. CDR3 region: CASRVTGGLGYTF. The CDR3 DNA is TGTGCCAGCAGAGTCACAGGGGGCCTTGGCTACACCTTC.

The V and J genes are TRBV6-5 and TRBJ2-3; 9 bases are a match to TRBD1. Looked up from germline, CDR1 is MNHEY and CDR2 is SVGAGI. J gave up 2 bases and V 5 bases, and 5 bases lay outside the gene matches. There are 15 residues in the CDR3. CDR3 nucleotides: TGTGCCAGCAGTATCCGGGACAGGGCCACAGATACGCAGTATTTT. It translates to CASSIRDRATDTQYF.

The chain uses TRBV2 and TRBJ1-1, with TRBD1 matching over 7 bases. Germline loops: CDR1 SNHLY, CDR2 FYNNEI. The CDR3 has 14 amino acids. The ends lost 5 bases at V and 0 bases at J; junction bases unmatched: 3. The CDR3 DNA is TGTGCCAGCAGTTTGGGACAGTTGAACACTGAAGCTTTCTTT. This encodes CASSLGQLNTEAFF.

This chain links TRBV5-5 with TRBJ2-7; tentatively, D is TRBD2 (5 bases). There are 14 residues in the CDR3. The germline V gene encodes CDR1 SGHKS and CDR2 YYEKEE (reference sequence). V lost 4 bases and J 1 base, leaving 12 bases between the germline ends. Written as DNA, the CDR3 is TGTGCCAGCAGCAGGACGGGAACTTCCTACGAGCAGTACTTC. It is translated as CASSRTGTSYEQYF.

J is TRBJ1-5 and V is TRBV11-2; 9 positions agree with TRBD1. The CDR3 contains 13 residues. Trimming removed 4 bases from V and 7 bases from J; junction bases left unmatched: 2. CDR1 is SGHAT and CDR2 is FQNNGV in the germline V gene. The CDR3 region has the DNA TGTGCCAGCAGCTGGACAGGGGTGCAGCCCCAGCATTTT. It encodes CASSWTGVQPQHF.

The chain has TRBV7-3 and TRBJ1-2; 11 positions match TRBD1. Looked up from germline, CDR1 is SGHTA and CDR2 is FQGTGA. The V and J ends lost 5 bases and 3 bases, in that order; junction bases with no gene match: 5. The CDR3 totals 15 residues. CDR3 DNA: TGTGCCAGCAGCCGTGGGACAGGGGGAGACTATGGCTACACCTTC. It translates to CASSRGTGGDYGYTF.

CDR3: CASSPGLAGYTDTQYF. DNA of the CDR3: TGCGCCAGCAGCCCCGGACTAGCGGGCTACACAGATACGCAGTATTTT. The rearrangement joins TRBV5-1 to TRBJ2-3, with 11 nucleotides matching TRBD2. This CDR3 has 16 amino acids. Germline loops: CDR1 SGHRS, CDR2 YFSETQ. Unmatched junction bases numbered 6, after V lost 4 bases and J lost 2 bases.

V is TRBV7-3 and J is TRBJ2-3; TRBD2 matches at 9 bases. Losses at the gene ends were 4 bases for V and 1 base for J; bases not matched to a gene: 15. Germline V gene data show CDR1 as SGHTA and CDR2 as FQGTGA. The CDR3 has 19 amino acids. The CDR3 is CASSSPQEEASGGTDTQYF. CDR3 nucleotide sequence: TGTGCCAGCAGCTCCCCACAAGAGGAGGCTAGCGGGGGCACAGATACGCAGTATTTT.

The chain links TRBV20-1 to TRBJ2-5; 10 nucleotides line up with TRBD2. The V gene's germline CDR1 is DFQATT and CDR2 SNEGSKA (reference sequence). The CDR3 extends over 14 amino acids. J lost 4 bases, V lost 3 bases, and 5 bases had no gene match. CDR3: CSASRAGGPETQYF. The CDR3 nucleotides read TGCAGTGCTAGTCGAGCGGGGGGGCCAGAGACCCAGTACTTC.

This clone came up once. The chain carries TRBV7-2 and TRBJ2-7, with a weak D call TRBD2 (7 bases). In germline, CDR1 is SGHTA, CDR2 FQGNSA. CDR3 length: 16 amino acids. Trimming removed 0 bases from V and 0 bases from J, with 12 bases in between. CDR3 DNA sequence: TGTGCCAGCAGCTTAGCGGGGGGGCTGGTCTCCTACGAGCAGTACTTC. Translation gives CASSLAGGLVSYEQYF.

The genes are TRBV12-3 or TRBV12-4 and TRBJ1-1; 9 bases are a match to TRBD1. This CDR3 has 13 amino acids. Trimming cost V 5 bases and J 3 bases; bases outside gene matches: 1. The CDR3 DNA is TGTGCCAGCAGTGGGGACAGGGACACTGAAGCTTTCTTT. Its translation: CASSGDRDTEAFF.

J is TRBJ1-2 and V is TRBV25-1; possibly TRBD1 for D (6 bases). CDR1 is MGHDK and CDR2 is SYGVNS in the germline V gene. V was shortened by 6 bases and J by 5 bases, with 13 bases between the two germline ends. The CDR3 is 13 residues long. The CDR3 region is CASSAGEGYGYTF. The CDR3 DNA reads as TGTGCCAGCAGCGCAGGGGAGGGGTATGGCTACACCTTC.

V is TRBV7-2 and J is TRBJ2-7; TRBD2 aligns across 7 bases. This CDR3 has 17 residues. Germline V CDR1 and CDR2: SGHTA, FQGNSA. The junction had 11 bases not matched to a gene; V was cut back by 1 base and J by 2 bases. This chain's CDR3 is CASSLVMSGALAYEQYF. CDR3 bases: TGTGCCAGCAGCTTAGTAATGAGCGGGGCCCTAGCCTACGAGCAGTACTTC.

The chain employs TRBV24-1 and TRBJ1-5; D unresolved. The CDR3 spans 14 residues. CDR1 and CDR2 from the germline V gene are KGHDR and SFDVKD. Between the trimmed V and J ends, which lost 6 bases and 6 bases, there was a span of 14 bases. The CDR3 nucleotides read TGTGCCACCAGTATTAGCCAGTCGAGTCAGCCCCAGCATTTT. This codes for CATSISQSSQPQHF.

V and J are TRBV19 and TRBJ1-2, with 7 bases that match TRBD1. V shed 7 bases, J shed 4 bases, and the junction held 18 bases outside the gene matches. Germline values: CDR1 LNHDA, CDR2 SQIVND (reference sequence). There are 17 residues in the CDR3. CDR3 region: CASTFGTVNSVVYGYTF. In nucleotides, the CDR3 is TGTGCCAGTACCTTCGGGACAGTCAACTCGGTCGTCTATGGCTACACCTTC.

This rearrangement joins TRBV5-1 to TRBJ2-3; TRBD1 matches at 8 bases. This CDR3 spans 14 amino acids. The germline V gene has CDR1 SGHRS and CDR2 YFSETQ. The junction had 9 bases not matched to a gene; V was cut back by 6 bases and J by 6 bases. The CDR3 DNA sequence: TGCGCCAGCACCGCAGGGGGCGTCCGGGATACGCAGTATTTT. Protein product: CASTAGGVRDTQYF.

The chain joins TRBV18 to TRBJ2-7, with TRBD1 matching 10 bases. CDR1 KGHSH and CDR2 LQKENI come from the germline V gene. The CDR3 length is 16 residues. V shed 6 bases, J shed 4 bases, and the junction held 12 bases outside the gene matches. The CDR3 spells CASSRAPGQGIYEQYF. The CDR3 coding sequence is TGTGCCAGCTCTCGAGCGCCGGGACAGGGGATATACGAGCAGTACTTC.

This clone was recorded only once. V and J are TRBV5-1 and TRBJ1-4; 7 bases line up with TRBD1. V lost 2 bases to trimming and J lost 11 bases; unmatched junction nucleotides: 15. The V gene's germline CDR1 is SGHRS and CDR2 YFSETQ. This CDR3 is 16 amino acids long. This CDR3 is CASSLGTALTHPKLFF. DNA of the CDR3: TGCGCCAGCAGCTTAGGGACAGCCCTTACCCACCCGAAACTGTTTTTT.

The J gene is TRBJ2-1, the V gene TRBV19; 13 bases map to TRBD2. V was clipped by 4 bases and J by 7 bases; unmatched bases: 7. The CDR3 has 16 residues. In germline, CDR1 is LNHDA, CDR2 SQIVND (reference sequence). In nucleotides, the CDR3 is TGTGCCAGTAGTAAGGGACTAGCGGGGCCCCTGAATGAGCAGTTCTTC. This gives the protein CASSKGLAGPLNEQFF.

V gene TRBV6-2 or TRBV6-3 combines with J gene TRBJ2-2; unclear D gene. This CDR3 contains 13 residues. V shed 3 bases and J shed 2 bases, with 4 bases lying between them. CDR1 is MNHEY and CDR2 is SVGEGT in the germline V gene. DNA of the CDR3: TGTGCCAGCAGTTATAGTAACACCGGGGAGCTGTTTTTT. As protein: CASSYSNTGELFF.

This clone was counted a single time. CDR3 loop: CASSSILAGATEQFF. In DNA form, the CDR3 reads TGTGCCAGCAGCTCAATTCTAGCGGGGGCTACTGAGCAGTTCTTC. The V and J genes are TRBV11-3 and TRBJ2-1, with 10 positions matching TRBD2. Germline V gives CDR1 SGHNT, CDR2 YENEEA. Trimming cost V 4 bases and J 9 bases; bases outside gene matches: 9. This CDR3 region has 15 residues.